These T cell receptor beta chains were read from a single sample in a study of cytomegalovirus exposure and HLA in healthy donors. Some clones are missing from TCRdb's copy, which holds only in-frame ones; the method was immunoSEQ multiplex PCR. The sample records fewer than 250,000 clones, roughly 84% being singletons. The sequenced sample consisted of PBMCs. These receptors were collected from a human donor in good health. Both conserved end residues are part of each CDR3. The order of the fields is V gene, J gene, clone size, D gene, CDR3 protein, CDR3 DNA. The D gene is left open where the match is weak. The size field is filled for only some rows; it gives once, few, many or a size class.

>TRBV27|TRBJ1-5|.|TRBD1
CASSLMGQYNQPQHF
TGTGCCAGCAGTTTAATGGGACAGTACAATCAGCCCCAGCATTTT
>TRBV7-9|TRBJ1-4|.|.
CASSSDGHLGEKLFF
TGTGCCAGCAGCTCGGACGGACACCTGGGTGAAAAACTGTTTTTT
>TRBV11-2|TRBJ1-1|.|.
CASSTEGGLGLEAFF
TGTGCCAGCAGCACCGAAGGAGGGTTGGGCCTTGAAGCTTTCTTT
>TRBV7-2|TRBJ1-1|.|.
CASSFDRTNTEAFF
TGTGCCAGCAGCTTTGACAGAACCAACACTGAAGCTTTCTTT
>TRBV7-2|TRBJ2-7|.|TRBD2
CASSLGPGRQDEQYF
TGTGCCAGCAGCTTAGGTCCCGGGAGGCAGGACGAGCAGTACTTC
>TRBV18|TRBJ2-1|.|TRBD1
CASSPLEQGALKNEQFF
TGTGCCAGCTCACCGTTAGAACAGGGGGCGCTTAAAAATGAGCAGTTCTTC
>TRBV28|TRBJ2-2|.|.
CASSQQVSGELFF
TGTGCCAGCAGCCAACAGGTGTCCGGGGAGCTGTTTTTT
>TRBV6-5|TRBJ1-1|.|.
CASSYSRSGTEAFF
TGTGCCAGCAGTTACTCGAGAAGCGGGACTGAAGCTTTCTTT
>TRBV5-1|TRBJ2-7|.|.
CASSFDRNEQYF
TGCGCCAGCAGCTTCGACAGGAACGAGCAGTACTTC
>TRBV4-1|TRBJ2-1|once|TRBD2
CASSQETSSPYNEQFF
TGCGCCAGCAGCCAAGAGACTAGCTCCCCCTACAATGAGCAGTTCTTC
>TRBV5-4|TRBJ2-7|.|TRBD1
CASSPRTGGDEQYF
TGTGCCAGCAGCCCCCGGACAGGGGGCGACGAGCAGTACTTC
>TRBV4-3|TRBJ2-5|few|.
CASSQEGSQGETQYF
TGCGCCAGCAGCCAAGAAGGTAGCCAGGGGGAGACCCAGTACTTC
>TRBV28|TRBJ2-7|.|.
CASSFSSVSSYEQYF
TGTGCCAGCAGTTTTTCTAGCGTAAGCTCCTACGAGCAGTACTTC
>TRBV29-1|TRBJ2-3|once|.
CSVEGRVATDTQYF
TGCAGCGTTGAAGGGAGGGTTGCCACAGATACGCAGTATTTT
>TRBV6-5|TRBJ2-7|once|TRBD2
CASSQSGSSSYEQYF
TGTGCCAGCAGTCAAAGCGGGAGTAGCTCCTACGAGCAGTACTTC
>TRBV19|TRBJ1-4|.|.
CASRGQPTNEKLFF
TGTGCCAGTAGAGGACAACCAACTAATGAAAAACTGTTTTTT
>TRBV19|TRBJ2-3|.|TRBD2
CASSIEGTSLMGTQYF
TGTGCCAGTAGTATAGAGGGGACTAGCCTCATGGGTACGCAGTATTTT
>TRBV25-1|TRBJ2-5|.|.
CASSRGGGETQYF
TGTGCCAGCAGTAGGGGGGGAGGGGAGACCCAGTACTTC
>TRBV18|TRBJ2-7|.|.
CASSTGGGLSEQYF
TGTGCCAGCTCAACCGGAGGCGGCCTCTCCGAGCAGTACTTC
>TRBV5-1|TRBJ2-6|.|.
CASSPTVLSGANVLTF
TGCGCCAGCAGCCCGACTGTACTCTCTGGGGCCAACGTCCTGACTTTC
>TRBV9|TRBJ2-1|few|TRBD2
CASSRGIAGYNEQFF
TGTGCCAGCAGCAGGGGAATAGCGGGTTACAATGAGCAGTTCTTC
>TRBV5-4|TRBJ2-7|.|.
CASSPTEGRPYEQYF
TGTGCCAGCAGCCCCACCGAGGGCCGCCCCTACGAGCAGTACTTC
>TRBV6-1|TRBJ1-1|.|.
CASSESHRSRGAFF
TGTGCCAGCAGTGAATCGCATCGTTCAAGAGGTGCTTTCTTT
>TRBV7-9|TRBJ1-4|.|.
CSSSPQRIGGNEKLFF
TGTTCCAGCAGCCCCCAAAGAATAGGCGGTAATGAAAAACTGTTTTTT
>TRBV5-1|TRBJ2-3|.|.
CASNRDSTDTQYF
TGCGCCAGCAACAGGGACAGCACAGATACGCAGTATTTT
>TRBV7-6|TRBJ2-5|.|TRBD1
CASSTITGGETQYF
TGTGCCAGCAGCACCATTACAGGGGGTGAGACCCAGTACTTC
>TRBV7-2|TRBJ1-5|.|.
CASSLSLSGNQPQHF
TGTGCCAGCAGCTTGTCCTTGTCAGGCAATCAGCCCCAGCATTTT
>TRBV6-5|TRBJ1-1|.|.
CASRPPGGGSTFF
TGTGCCAGCAGACCGCCGGGGGGCGGGAGTACTTTCTTT
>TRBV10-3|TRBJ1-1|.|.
CAIISTGNTEAFF
TGTGCCATCATTTCGACAGGGAACACTGAAGCTTTCTTT
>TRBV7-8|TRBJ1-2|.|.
CASSFHITNRDGYTF
TGTGCCAGCAGCTTCCATATTACCAACAGGGATGGCTACACCTTC
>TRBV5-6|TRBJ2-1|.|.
CASSFGSASQFF
TGTGCCAGCAGCTTCGGGTCGGCCAGTCAGTTCTTC
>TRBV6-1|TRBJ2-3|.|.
CASSEGGGGSDTQYF
TGTGCCAGCAGTGAAGGCGGAGGGGGCTCAGATACGCAGTATTTT
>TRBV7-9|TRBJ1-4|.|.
CASSTAGRSTNEKLFF
TGTGCCAGCAGCACAGCGGGCAGGTCAACTAATGAAAAACTGTTTTTT
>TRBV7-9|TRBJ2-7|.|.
CASSADSSPYEQYF
TGTGCCAGCAGCGCCGACTCATCCCCCTACGAGCAGTACTTC
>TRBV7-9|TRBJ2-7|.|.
CASSLGRRSYEQYF
TGTGCCAGCAGCTTAGGGCGGAGGTCCTACGAGCAGTACTTC
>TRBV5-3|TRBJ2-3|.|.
CARSLNNKVTDTQYF
TGTGCCAGAAGCTTGAATAACAAAGTCACAGATACGCAGTATTTT
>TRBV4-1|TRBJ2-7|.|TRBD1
CASSHRTGRPYEQYF
TGCGCCAGCAGCCACCGGACAGGGAGGCCCTACGAGCAGTACTTC
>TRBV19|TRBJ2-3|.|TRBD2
CASGTSGGTDTQYF
TGTGCCAGTGGGACTAGCGGGGGAACAGATACGCAGTATTTT
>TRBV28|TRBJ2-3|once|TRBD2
CASSSEREGLVTDTQYF
TGTGCCAGCAGTTCCGAGCGGGAGGGCCTTGTCACAGATACGCAGTATTTT
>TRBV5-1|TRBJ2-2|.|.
CASSVDQTSRSVFF
TGCGCCAGCAGCGTGGACCAGACTAGTAGATCGGTGTTTTTT
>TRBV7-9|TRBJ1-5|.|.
CASSLGQPSNQPQHF
TGTGCCAGCAGCTTAGGACAGCCGAGCAATCAGCCCCAGCATTTT
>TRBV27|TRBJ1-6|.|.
CASSLFAYNSPLHF
TGTGCCAGCAGTTTATTCGCCTATAATTCACCCCTCCACTTT
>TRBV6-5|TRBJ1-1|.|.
CASSSSSRVTEAFF
TGTGCCAGCAGTTCTTCCTCACGGGTAACTGAAGCTTTCTTT
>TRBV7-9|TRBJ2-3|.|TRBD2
CASSRKPGLAGVDTQYF
TGTGCCAGCAGCCGGAAACCGGGACTAGCGGGAGTGGATACGCAGTATTTT
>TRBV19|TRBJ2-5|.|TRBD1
CASSTGQGAETQYF
TGTGCCAGTAGTACCGGACAGGGGGCCGAGACCCAGTACTTC
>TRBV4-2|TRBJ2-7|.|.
CASSLLGGEEYEQYF
TGTGCCAGCAGCCTCCTCGGGGGAGAGGAATACGAGCAGTACTTC
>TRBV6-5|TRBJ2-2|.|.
CASSLIRAATGELFF
TGTGCCAGCAGTTTAATTAGAGCGGCCACCGGGGAGCTGTTTTTT
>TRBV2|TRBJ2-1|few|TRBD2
CASKLAENNEQFF
TGTGCCAGCAAACTAGCGGAAAACAATGAGCAGTTCTTC
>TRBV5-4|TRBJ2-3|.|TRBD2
CASSFTLAGATDTQYF
TGTGCCAGCAGCTTCACACTAGCGGGAGCTACAGATACGCAGTATTTT
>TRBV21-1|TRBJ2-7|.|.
CASSKGEASGRVGGEQYF
TGTGCCAGCAGCAAAGGGGAGGCTAGCGGGAGGGTTGGGGGCGAGCAGTACTTC
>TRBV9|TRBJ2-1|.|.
CASSGTGNEQFF
TGTGCCAGCAGCGGAACAGGGAATGAGCAGTTCTTC
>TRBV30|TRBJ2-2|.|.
CAWSVRSSPGLFF
TGTGCCTGGAGTGTACGGAGCTCTCCCGGGCTGTTTTTT
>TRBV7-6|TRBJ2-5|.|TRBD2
CASSWGTSGREETQYF
TGTGCCAGCAGCTGGGGGACTAGCGGGAGGGAAGAGACCCAGTACTTC
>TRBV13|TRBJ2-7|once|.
CASSLWREPYEQYF
TGTGCCAGCAGCTTATGGCGGGAACCCTACGAGCAGTACTTC
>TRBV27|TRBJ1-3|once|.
CASSLKTGQKAGNTIYF
TGTGCCAGCAGTCTCAAAACAGGCCAGAAAGCTGGAAACACCATATATTTT
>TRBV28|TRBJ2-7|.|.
CASGGGSSYEQYF
TGTGCCAGCGGAGGCGGGTCCTCCTACGAGCAGTACTTC
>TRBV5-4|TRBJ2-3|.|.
CASSPPGVQASTDTQYF
TGTGCCAGCAGCCCCCCGGGGGTCCAAGCTAGCACAGATACGCAGTATTTT
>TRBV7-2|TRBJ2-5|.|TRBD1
CASSSKGNIWTGLQTQYF
TGTGCCAGCAGCTCAAAAGGGAATATATGGACAGGTCTTCAAACCCAGTACTTC
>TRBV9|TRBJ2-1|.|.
CASSVAGEGGDEQFF
TGTGCCAGCAGCGTAGCAGGGGAGGGGGGGGATGAGCAGTTCTTC